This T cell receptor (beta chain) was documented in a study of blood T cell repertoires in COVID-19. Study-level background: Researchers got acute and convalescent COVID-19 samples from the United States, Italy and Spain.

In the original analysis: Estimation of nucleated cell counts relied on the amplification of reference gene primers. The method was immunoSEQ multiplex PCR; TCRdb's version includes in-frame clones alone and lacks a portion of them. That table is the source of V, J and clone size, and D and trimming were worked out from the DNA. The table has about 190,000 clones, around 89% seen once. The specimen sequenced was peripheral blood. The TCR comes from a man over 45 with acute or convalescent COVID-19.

Here the CDR3 DNA reads TGTGCCAGCAGGGGACAGGGGATGCAGCCCCAGCATTTT. This sequence encodes CASRGQGMQPQHF. The chain links TRBV12-3 or TRBV12-4 to TRBJ1-5, with 10 bases fitting TRBD1. The V and J ends lost 6 bases and 7 bases, in that order; junction bases with no gene match: 3. The CDR3 has 13 amino acids.